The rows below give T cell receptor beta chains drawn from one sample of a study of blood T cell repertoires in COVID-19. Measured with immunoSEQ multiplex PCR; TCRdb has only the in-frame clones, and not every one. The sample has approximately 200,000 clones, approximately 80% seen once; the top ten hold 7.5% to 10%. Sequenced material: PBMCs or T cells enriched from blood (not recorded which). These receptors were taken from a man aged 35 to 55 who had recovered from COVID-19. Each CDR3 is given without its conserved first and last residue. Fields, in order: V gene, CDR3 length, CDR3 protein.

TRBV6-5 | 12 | ASRHSRESYGYT
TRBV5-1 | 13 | ASSAGTGEGEKLF
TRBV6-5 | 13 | ASSYSMGRGHEQY
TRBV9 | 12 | ASSVGQGNSPLH
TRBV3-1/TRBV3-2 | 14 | ASSQTWQGNQETQY
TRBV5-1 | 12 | ASSLVEGGGGYT
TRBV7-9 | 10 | ASSLKEYEQY
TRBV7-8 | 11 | ASSLNPRAEAF
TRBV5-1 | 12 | ASGGQGAETEAF
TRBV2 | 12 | ASRPQGRVGEAF
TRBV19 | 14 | ASSLTGTRTNEKLF
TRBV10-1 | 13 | ASTTGAVGTDTQY
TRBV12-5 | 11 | ASGWGGNTEAF
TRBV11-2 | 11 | ASSLVESYEQY
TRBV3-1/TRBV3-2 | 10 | ASSQDFEAST
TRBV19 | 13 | ASKGQHIMNTEAF
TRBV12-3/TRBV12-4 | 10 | ASSLYGDTQY
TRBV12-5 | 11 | ASAEQGFTEAF
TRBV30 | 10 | AWSGGEGGYT
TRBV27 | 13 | ASSFSGTGTNEQF
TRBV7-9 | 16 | ASSERTTGLATNEKLF
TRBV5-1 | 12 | ASSRDNSYNEQF
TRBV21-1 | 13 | ASSKETGNPYEQY
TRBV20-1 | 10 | SASLSDYGYT
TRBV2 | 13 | ASSEEGHFFNEQY
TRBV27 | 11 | ASTGGAGYGYT
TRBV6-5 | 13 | ASSFRGAGANVLT
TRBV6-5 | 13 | ASSYEILAWETQY
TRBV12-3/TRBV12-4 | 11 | ASRPDRDYGYT
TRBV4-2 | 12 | ASSPVRDTGELF
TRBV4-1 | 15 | ASSPRWSGGSGNTIY
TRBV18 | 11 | ASSPSGDKGYT
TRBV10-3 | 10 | ATNSGDNEQF
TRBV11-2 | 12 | ASSLVLGGYEQF
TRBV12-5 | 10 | ASVSDRVQAF
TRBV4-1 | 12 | ASTPQGSGNTIY
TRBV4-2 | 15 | ASSQESPTTAGGGYT
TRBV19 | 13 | ASSIFDRSTDTQY
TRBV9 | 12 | ASSAGTVQETQY
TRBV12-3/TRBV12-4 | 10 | ASRLRVGGYT
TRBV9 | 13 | ASSISGGNTGELF
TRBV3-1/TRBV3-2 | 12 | ASSHRDRVTEAF
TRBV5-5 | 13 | ASSPGMGAGYGYT
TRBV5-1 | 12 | ASSLALASDTQY
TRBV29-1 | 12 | SVRAGVGDTEAF
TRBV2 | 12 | ASSENSRSQPQH
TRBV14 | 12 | ASSQQGVGETQY
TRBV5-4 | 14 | ASSSGQGIGIDTQY
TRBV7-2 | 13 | ASSLGRYSAYEQY
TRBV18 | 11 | ASSPNRNTEAF
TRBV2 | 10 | ASMRRSYEQY
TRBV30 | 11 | AWAEVLGTEAF
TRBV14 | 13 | ASSQGLIGSTEAF
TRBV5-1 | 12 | ASSLWTSTYEQY
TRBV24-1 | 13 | ATSERRAAYNEQF